The 30 T cell receptor beta chains given below trace back to one sample, sequenced in a study of T-cell reconstitution after alpha-beta-depleted transplantation in children. It was with unique molecular identifiers that the TCRbeta library was prepared. TCRdb recomputed calls from the PCR reads with MiXCR, one row per CDR3 protein. Of about 270,000 distinct CDR3 sequences in the sample, 9.9% were seen once. The starting material was PBMCs from the stem cell graft donor, obtained from the stem cell graft. These TCRs come from a human donor who donated a stem cell graft to a child with SCID.

CDR3 residues: CSAGAGASSYEQYF. In DNA, the CDR3 is TGCAGTGCCGGGGCCGGGGCTAGCTCCTACGAGCAGTACTTC. V usage is TRBV20-1 and J usage is TRBJ2-7; D could derive from TRBD1 or TRBD2 (5 bases each). There are 14 residues in the CDR3. Germline CDR1 reads DFQATT; CDR2 reads SNEGSKA (reference sequence). Trimming shortened V by 6 bases and J by 0 bases, and 15 bases separated the two germline ends.

This clonotype was detected ten times or more. The V gene is TRBV20-1, the J gene TRBJ2-5, with D possibly matching TRBD2 (6 bases). V lost 4 bases to trimming and J lost 5 bases, with 17 bases between them. CDR1 and CDR2 from the germline V gene are DFQATT and SNEGSKA (reference sequence). The CDR3 extends over 14 amino acids. CDR3: CSANPGTAGETQYF. CDR3 DNA sequence: TGCAGTGCTAACCCCGGGACGGCGGGGGAGACCCAGTACTTC.

This clonotype was observed a handful of times. The CDR3 DNA is TGCGCCAGCAGCGGACATGGCCTAACGAACACTGAAGCTTTCTTT. Protein sequence: CASSGHGLTNTEAFF. J is TRBJ1-1 and V is TRBV5-1; maybe TRBD1 (5 bases). V lost 4 bases and J 1 base, leaving 14 bases between the germline ends. Germline values: CDR1 SGHRS, CDR2 YFSETQ. The CDR3 covers 15 residues.

In its sample, this clonotype was seen many times. The J gene is TRBJ1-2, the V gene TRBV20-1; no definite D call. CDR3 length equals 14 residues. CDR1 and CDR2 (germline): DFQATT, SNEGSKA (reference sequence). Trimming left V 3 bases short and J 13 bases short, with 24 bases between. CDR3 region: CSASGREGSRSGTF. CDR3 nucleotides: TGCAGTGCTAGTGGTCGTGAGGGAAGTAGGTCGGGCACCTTC.

This clonotype occurred many times. J is TRBJ2-3 and V is TRBV12-3 or TRBV12-4; possible D gene TRBD1, 5 bases. Trimming left V 7 bases short and J 4 bases short, with 12 bases between. The CDR3 sequence is 13 residues long. The CDR3 bases are TGTGCCAGCACCTCCCGCAGGGCAGATACGCAGTATTTT. Translation gives CASTSRRADTQYF.

This clonotype was picked up a small number of times. The chain couples TRBV5-1 to TRBJ2-1; the D gene is possibly TRBD2 (6 bases). V was pared by 5 bases and J by 6 bases, with 15 bases between. The CDR3 covers 14 residues. CDR1 is SGHRS, CDR2 YFSETQ, per germline. The CDR3 is CASREGGTSNEQFF. CDR3 coding DNA: TGCGCCAGCAGGGAAGGAGGGACGAGCAATGAGCAGTTCTTC.

This clonotype was observed at least ten times. The chain combines TRBV12-5 with TRBJ1-1; the D is unclear. The CDR3 is 13 amino acids. Per germline, CDR1 LGHNT and CDR2 FRNRAP. V shed 2 bases and J shed 6 bases, with 10 bases lying between them. DNA for the CDR3: TGTGCTAGTGGTTTGCCCTACGCTTCTGAAGCTTTCTTT. The encoded protein is CASGLPYASEAFF.

This chain links TRBV29-1 with TRBJ2-5, with TRBD1 matching 9 bases. V was clipped by 0 bases and J by 5 bases; unmatched bases: 7. Per the germline V gene, CDR1 is SQVTM and CDR2 is ANQGSEA. This CDR3 comprises 15 residues. The CDR3 spells CSVEEGTGRMETQYF. Here the CDR3 DNA reads TGCAGCGTTGAAGAAGGGACAGGGAGAATGGAGACCCAGTACTTC.

This clonotype was recorded only once. This sequence joins TRBV2 and TRBJ2-5, with no clear D. The CDR3 loop spans 13 amino acids. The V gene lost 1 base and the J gene lost 4 bases, with 7 bases spanning the gap. CDR1 is SNHLY and CDR2 is FYNNEI in the germline V gene. CDR3: CASSEGGRETQYF. The CDR3 coding sequence is TGTGCCAGCAGTGAAGGGGGTCGAGAGACCCAGTACTTC. Full variable domain (missing parts from reference TRBV2 and TRBJ2-5): EPEVTQTPSHQVTQMGQEVILRCVPISNHLYFYWYRQILGQKVEFLVSFYNNEISEKSEIFDDQFSVERPDGSNFTLKIRSTKLEDSAMYFCASSEGGRETQYFGPGTRLLVL.

In DNA, the CDR3 is TGTGCCAGCAGCGCCAACCCTGATACTGAAGCTTTCTTT. Its protein product is CASSANPDTEAFF. The rearrangement links TRBV2 to TRBJ1-1; D is undetermined. CDR1 is SNHLY and CDR2 is FYNNEI in the germline V gene. V lost 6 bases to trimming and J lost 5 bases, with 13 bases between them. CDR3 length: 13 residues.

At least ten counts were recorded for this clonotype. The rearrangement joins TRBV10-1 to TRBJ2-3, with D perhaps matching TRBD2 (5 bases). CDR3 length equals 14 residues. Germline CDR1 reads WNHNN; CDR2 reads SYGVQD (reference sequence). Trimming shortened V by 2 bases and J by 1 base, and 7 bases separated the two germline ends. The CDR3 DNA sequence: TGCGCCAGCAGTGAGCGGGGTGGCACAGATACGCAGTATTTT. Residues: CASSERGGTDTQYF.

This clonotype showed up many times. The chain is built from TRBV29-1 and TRBJ2-2, with 15 bases that match TRBD2. The junction had 13 bases not matched to a gene; V was cut back by 6 bases and J by 2 bases. Germline values: CDR1 SQVTM, CDR2 ANQGSEA. CDR3 length: 19 residues. CDR3 bases: TGCAGCGTCGCGACACCGGGACTAGCGGGGGGCCCAAACACCGGGGAGCTGTTTTTT. As protein: CSVATPGLAGGPNTGELFF.

The sample holds many counts of this clonotype. The gene calls are TRBV12-3 or TRBV12-4 and TRBJ2-1; D is perhaps TRBD2 (5 bases). This CDR3 has 16 residues. The V end was cut by 0 bases, the J end by 0 bases, with 9 bases between. CDR3 protein: CASSLAGSSSYNEQFF. CDR3 nucleotides: TGTGCCAGCAGTTTAGCGGGGAGTAGCTCCTACAATGAGCAGTTCTTC.

Written as DNA, the CDR3 is TGTGCCAGCAGTTTATCCCCATCCGACACAGATACGCAGTATTTT. Its translation: CASSLSPSDTDTQYF. The genes are TRBV27 and TRBJ2-3; D gene uncertain. The CDR3 runs 15 residues. Trimming cost V 0 bases and J 2 bases, with 9 bases left between them. In germline, CDR1 is MNHEY, CDR2 SMNVEV (reference sequence).

There are many counts of this clonotype. The V gene is TRBV20-1, the J gene TRBJ2-7, with TRBD2 matching over 14 bases. The CDR3 loop spans 16 amino acids. Germline assignment: CDR1 DFQATT and CDR2 SNEGSKA (reference sequence). The J segment lost 0 bases and the V segment lost 3 bases, leaving 4 bases of the junction unmatched. In DNA, the CDR3 is TGCAGTGCTAGGGGACTAGCGGGGGCATACTCCTACGAGCAGTACTTC. It encodes CSARGLAGAYSYEQYF.

V is TRBV12-3 or TRBV12-4 and J is TRBJ1-2; weak D call: TRBD1 (6 bases). Trimming took 5 bases from V and 8 from J, leaving 9 bases between them. There are 11 residues in the CDR3. This CDR3 is CASSKGGGYTF. The CDR3 nucleotides read TGTGCCAGCAGTAAGGGGGGCGGCTACACCTTC.

This clonotype was found many times. The rearrangement joins TRBV12-3 or TRBV12-4 to TRBJ1-5, with D unresolved. Trimming shortened V by 4 bases and J by 6 bases, and 10 bases separated the two germline ends. This CDR3 has 13 amino acids. The DNA for the CDR3 is TGTGCCAGCAGTTCGGACCAAGGTCAGCCCCAGCATTTT. Translation: CASSSDQGQPQHF.

This clonotype was recorded at least ten times. DNA of the CDR3: TGCGCCAGCAGCTCGATACCGGGACTACAAGAGACCCAGTACTTC. Protein: CASSSIPGLQETQYF. The chain employs TRBV5-1 and TRBJ2-5; 7 bases match TRBD2. The CDR3 sequence is 15 residues long. CDR1 is SGHRS and CDR2 is YFSETQ in the germline V gene. With 3 bases clipped from V and 2 bases from J, the junction kept 7 bases outside the gene matches.

In this sample, this clonotype turned up a few times. V and J are TRBV7-3 and TRBJ2-1; TRBD1 aligns across 9 bases. CDR3 size: 15 residues. V lost 5 bases, J lost 8 bases, and 10 bases stayed unmatched. Germline CDR1 reads SGHTA; CDR2 reads FQGTGA. DNA for the CDR3: TGTGCCAGCAGCCAGACAGGGGGAGTTATCGATGAGCAGTTCTTC. Its translation is CASSQTGGVIDEQFF. The entire variable domain, with the rest obtained from reference TRBV7-3 and TRBJ2-1, is as follows: GAGVSQTPSNKVTEKGKYVELRCDPISGHTALYWYRQSLGQGPEFLIYFQGTGAADDSGLPNDRFFAVRPEGSVSTLKIQRTERGDSAVYLCASSQTGGVIDEQFFGPGTRLTVL.

The chain is built from TRBV5-1 and TRBJ2-1; 8 bases line up with TRBD2. The CDR3 spans 16 residues. CDR1 SGHRS and CDR2 YFSETQ come from the germline V gene. The J segment lost 6 bases and the V segment lost 2 bases, leaving 10 bases of the junction unmatched. The CDR3 DNA follows: TGCGCCAGCAGCTTAGCTACGGGGGGGCCGTTCAATGAGCAGTTCTTC. Residues: CASSLATGGPFNEQFF.

There are many counts of this clonotype. The V call is TRBV6-1, the J call TRBJ2-7, with 7 nucleotides matching TRBD2. V lost 6 bases, J lost 4 bases, and 6 bases stayed unmatched. CDR3 length: 13 residues. Per germline, CDR1 MNHNS and CDR2 SASEGT. The CDR3 loop is CASSPPGGYEQYF. In nucleotides, the CDR3 is TGTGCCAGCAGCCCCCCGGGGGGTTACGAGCAGTACTTC.

The rearrangement joins TRBV6-2 or TRBV6-3 to TRBJ2-6, with unresolved D. V lost 10 bases and J 0 bases, leaving 7 bases between the germline ends. Germline V CDR1 and CDR2: MNHEY, SVGEGT. The CDR3 covers 13 residues. The CDR3 loop reads CATSASGANVLTF. As DNA, the CDR3 is TGTGCCACGAGCGCCTCTGGGGCCAACGTCCTGACTTTC.

J is TRBJ2-1 and V is TRBV20-1; D perhaps matches TRBD2 (5 bases). Trimming removed 5 bases at V and 9 bases at J, with 17 bases between. The CDR3 is 13 residues long. Germline loops: CDR1 DFQATT, CDR2 SNEGSKA (reference sequence). Here the CDR3 reads CSAPPTGIGEQFF. CDR3 coding DNA: TGCAGTGCTCCACCCACGGGGATCGGTGAGCAGTTCTTC.

The chain uses TRBV12-3 or TRBV12-4 and TRBJ2-7; 11 bases agree with TRBD2. CDR3 length: 18 amino acids. Losses at the gene ends were 1 base for V and 0 bases for J; bases not matched to a gene: 8. The CDR3 here is CASSLGVAGGRSSYEQYF. The CDR3 DNA reads as TGTGCCAGCAGTTTAGGAGTAGCGGGGGGGCGGAGCTCCTACGAGCAGTACTTC.

This clonotype has ten or more counts. The CDR3 protein is CASSSDTGSNEKLFF. The CDR3 DNA reads TGTGCCAGCAGTTCCGACACGGGGTCTAATGAAAAACTGTTTTTT. The gene calls are TRBV12-3 or TRBV12-4 and TRBJ1-4, with no clear D. V was trimmed by 4 bases and J by 3 bases, leaving 12 bases between them. This CDR3 is built from 15 residues.

V is TRBV12-3 or TRBV12-4 and J is TRBJ1-2; D is ambiguous. The V gene lost 5 bases and the J gene lost 13 bases, with 14 bases spanning the gap. The length of the CDR3 is 11 residues. For the CDR3, the DNA is TGTGCCAGCAGTCCGTCCGTGGTGGTCACCTTC. Translation: CASSPSVVVTF.

The V call is TRBV14, the J call TRBJ2-7; D ambiguous. The ends were cut back, 3 bases at V and 3 bases at J, with 21 bases in the middle. This CDR3 contains 17 residues. Looked up from germline, CDR1 is SGHDN and CDR2 is FVKESK. CDR3 sequence (DNA): TGTGCCAGCAGCCAGACGCAAGGCCGGCAAAGGAACTACGAGCAGTACTTC. It yields the protein CASSQTQGRQRNYEQYF.

This clonotype was observed a handful of times. V is TRBV12-3 or TRBV12-4 and J is TRBJ2-1; 7 bases match TRBD1. This CDR3 has 13 residues. V shed 5 bases, J shed 6 bases, and the junction held 4 bases outside the gene matches. The CDR3 sequence is CASSPGTVNEQFF. The DNA of the CDR3 is TGTGCCAGCAGTCCAGGGACAGTCAATGAGCAGTTCTTC.

The genes are TRBV20-1 and TRBJ2-7; 11 nucleotides match TRBD1. The CDR3 is 14 amino acids. CDR1 and CDR2 (germline): DFQATT, SNEGSKA (reference sequence). V lost 5 bases, J lost 2 bases, and 5 bases stayed unmatched. The CDR3 DNA sequence: TGCAGTGCTCTCCCGGGACAGGGGGCCTACGAGCAGTACTTC. Its translation is CSALPGQGAYEQYF.

This clonotype has a count of ten or more. The chain has TRBV10-3 and TRBJ2-7, with 8 bases fitting TRBD2. The CDR3 runs 15 residues. Unmatched junction bases numbered 11, after V lost 10 bases and J lost 0 bases. Germline loops: CDR1 ENHRY, CDR2 SYGVKD. The CDR3: CATALAGISSYEQYF. DNA of the CDR3: TGTGCCACCGCCTTAGCGGGGATCAGCTCCTACGAGCAGTACTTC.